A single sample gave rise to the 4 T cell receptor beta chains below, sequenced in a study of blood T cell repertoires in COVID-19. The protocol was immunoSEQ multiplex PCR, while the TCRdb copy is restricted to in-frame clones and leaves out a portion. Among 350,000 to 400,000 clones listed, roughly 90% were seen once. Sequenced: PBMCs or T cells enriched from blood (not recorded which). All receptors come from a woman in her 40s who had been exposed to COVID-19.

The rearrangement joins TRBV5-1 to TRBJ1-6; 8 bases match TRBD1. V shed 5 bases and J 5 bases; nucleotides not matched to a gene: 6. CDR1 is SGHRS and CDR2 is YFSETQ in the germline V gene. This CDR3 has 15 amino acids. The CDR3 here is CASSYTGGDNSPLHF. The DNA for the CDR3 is TGCGCCAGCAGTTATACAGGGGGGGATAATTCACCCCTCCACTTT.

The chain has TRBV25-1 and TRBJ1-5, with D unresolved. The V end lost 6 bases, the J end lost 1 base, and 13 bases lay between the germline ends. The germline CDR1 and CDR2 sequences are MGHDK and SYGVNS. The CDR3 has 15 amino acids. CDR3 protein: CASSKGAGSNQPQHF. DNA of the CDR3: TGTGCCAGCAGCAAAGGTGCGGGGAGCAATCAGCCCCAGCATTTT.

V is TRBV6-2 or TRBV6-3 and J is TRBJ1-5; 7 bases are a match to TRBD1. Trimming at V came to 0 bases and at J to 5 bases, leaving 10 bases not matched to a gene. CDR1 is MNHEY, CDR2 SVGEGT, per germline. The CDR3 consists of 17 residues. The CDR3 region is CASSYSRGQSKYQPQHF. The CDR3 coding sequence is TGTGCCAGCAGTTACTCACGGGGACAGTCGAAATATCAGCCCCAGCATTTT.

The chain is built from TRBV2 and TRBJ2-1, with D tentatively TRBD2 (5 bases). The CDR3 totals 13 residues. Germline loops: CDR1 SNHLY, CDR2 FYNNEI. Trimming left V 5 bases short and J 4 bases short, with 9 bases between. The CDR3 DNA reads TGTGCCAGCAGTAGCGGAAAGTACAATGAGCAGTTCTTC. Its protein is CASSSGKYNEQFF.